One T cell receptor (beta chain) is described in this entry. During active infection, Seattle patients enrolled and were then monitored through disease. Per the original data handling: Cell counts per sample came from amplifying reference gene primers. The repertoire was sequenced with immunoSEQ multiplex PCR; TCRdb's copy has only in-frame clones and lacks some. V and J calls plus clone size are reproduced from that table; the DNA served to infer D and trimming. Of roughly 180,000 clones listed, over 80% are singletons. V lost 7 bases and J lost 6, with 12 bases in between. From germline, CDR1 is MNHEY and CDR2 SVGAGI. There are 12 residues in the CDR3. The sample originates from a study of blood T cell repertoires in COVID-19.

The TCR sequence derives from a woman in her thirties or forties with COVID-19, enrolled during active disease. The rearrangement links TRBV6-5 to TRBJ1-2; D is perhaps TRBD1 (6 bases). Material: peripheral blood. The CDR3 protein is CASTSDSHGYTF. The CDR3, as DNA: TGTGCCAGCACCTCGGACAGCCATGGCTACACCTTC.